This T cell receptor (beta chain) was captured in a study of T cells in tuberculosis. Thawed, overnight-rested PBMC were stained with GMM-loaded CD1B tetramer, viability dye and anti-CD3, then sorted. C32 glucose monomycolate from Rhodococcus equi was loaded onto the CD1B tetramers. The repertoire was sequenced with immunoSEQ multiplex PCR; TCRdb's copy has only in-frame clones and lacks some. The table has around 60,000 clones, about 76% seen once. The length of the CDR3 is 13 residues. Germline lookup yields CDR1 LNHDA and CDR2 SQIVND (reference sequence). V dropped 4 bases and J dropped 11 bases, with 17 bases sitting between them. Findings and caveats of the study: Low-affinity CD1B-GMM tetramer-binding T cells may have been missed.

Sequenced: CD1b-GMM tetramer-negative cells sorted from PBMCs. The TCR was taken from an adult woman with latent tuberculosis. The rearrangement uses TRBV19 and TRBJ1-1; possibly TRBD1 for D (6 bases). CDR3: CASSTGGGTKAFF. CDR3 DNA: TGTGCCAGTAGTACGGGAGGCGGGACAAAGGCTTTCTTT.